This TCR beta chain derives from a study of breast tumors, draining lymph nodes, adjacent tissues. Axillary draining lymph nodes of breast cancer patients supplied the node samples. This clonotype has just a few counts. Its antigen is still unknown. This could be a read error, since a much larger clone is one nucleotide away. Regarding the study as a whole: The lymph node origin of tumor T cells was framed as consistent with a hypothesis, not demonstrated. Data fit most tumor T cells coming from lymph node, expanding in tumor. Tumor and nontumor repertoires were significantly more similar in luminal-like than in basal-like breast cancer. Tumors had less TCR diversity than lymph nodes, more than nontumor tissue.

TCRdb re-derived calls from the multiplex PCR reads in MiXCR, one entry per CDR3 protein. Altogether over 200,000 distinct CDR3 sequences are present, approximately 29% being singletons, with the ten largest covering about 1.4%. This CDR3 is 16 amino acids long. V lost 2 bases to trimming and J lost 5 bases, with 19 bases between them. Germline-derived CDR1 and CDR2 are SGHNT and YYREEE (reference sequence). V is TRBV5-4 and J is TRBJ2-5; D may be TRBD2 (5 bases). This TCR derives from a female donor with breast cancer. Some clones in this sample may be carry-over from other donors' samples. Sequenced sample: axillary lymph node tissue. The CDR3 nucleotides are TGTGCCAGCAGCTTTGAAGGCGCGAGGGCCGGGGAGACCCAGTACTTC. Encoded protein: CASSFEGARAGETQYF.